This TCR beta chain was sequenced for a study of regulatory T cells in long-lasting Graves disease. Noted time point: newly diagnosed GD, antithyroid drugs for less than 3 months. Researchers made the TCR library from RNA that was extracted from PBMCs. An endocrinology department in Xi'an, China, supplied the patients. Findings and caveats of the study: Persistent Graves' cases showed lower TCR diversity than newly diagnosed cases.

Building of the TCR beta libraries involved iRepertoire HTBI primers and Arm-PCR of CDR3 regions. TCRdb re-called the multiplex PCR reads through MiXCR, storing one row per CDR3 protein. There are around 500,000 distinct CDR3 sequences in the sample; about 15% occur only once, and approximately 25% lies in the top ten. This clonotype has only a few counts. As yet, its antigen is unknown. This CDR3 is 15 amino acids long. The V gene lost 2 bases and the J gene lost 3 bases, with 11 bases spanning the gap. Germline CDR1 is MDHEN and CDR2 is SYDVKM. The sample was also linked to a second study, of T cells in Graves' hyperthyroidism and ophthalmopathy.

This specimen was peripheral blood mononuclear cells (PBMCs), taken at new diagnosis, from a patient treated with antithyroid drugs. The clonotype was recovered from a woman aged 35-65 years with Graves disease. The chain couples TRBV28 to TRBJ1-3; the D gene is possibly TRBD1 (6 bases). The CDR3 region has the DNA TGTGCCAGCAGTTTAACAGGGCTAGGTGGAAACACCATATATTTT. Amino acid sequence: CASSLTGLGGNTIYF.